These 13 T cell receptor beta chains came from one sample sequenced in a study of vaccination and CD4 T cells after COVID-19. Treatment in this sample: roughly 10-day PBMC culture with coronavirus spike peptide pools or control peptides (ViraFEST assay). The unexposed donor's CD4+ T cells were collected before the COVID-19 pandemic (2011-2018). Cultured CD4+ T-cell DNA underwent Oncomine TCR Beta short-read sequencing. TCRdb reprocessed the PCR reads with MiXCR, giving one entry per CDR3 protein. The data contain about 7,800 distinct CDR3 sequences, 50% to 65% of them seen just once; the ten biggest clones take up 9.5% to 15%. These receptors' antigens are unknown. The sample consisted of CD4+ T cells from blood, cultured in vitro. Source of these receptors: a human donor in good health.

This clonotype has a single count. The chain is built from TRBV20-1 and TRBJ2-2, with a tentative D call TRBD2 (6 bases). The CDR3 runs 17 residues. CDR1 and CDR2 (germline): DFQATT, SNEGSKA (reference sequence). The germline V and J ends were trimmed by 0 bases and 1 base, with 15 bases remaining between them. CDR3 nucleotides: TGCAGTGCTAGAGATCGTCGAGCGGGCCAGAACACCGGGGAGCTGTTTTTT. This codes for CSARDRRAGQNTGELFF.

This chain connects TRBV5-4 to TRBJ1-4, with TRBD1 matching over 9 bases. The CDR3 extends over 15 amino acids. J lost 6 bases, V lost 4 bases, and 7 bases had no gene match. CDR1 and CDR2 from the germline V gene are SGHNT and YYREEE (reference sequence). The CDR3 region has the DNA TGTGCCAGCAGCCACAGGGGGCAGGGCGATGAAAAACTGTTTTTT. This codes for CASSHRGQGDEKLFF.

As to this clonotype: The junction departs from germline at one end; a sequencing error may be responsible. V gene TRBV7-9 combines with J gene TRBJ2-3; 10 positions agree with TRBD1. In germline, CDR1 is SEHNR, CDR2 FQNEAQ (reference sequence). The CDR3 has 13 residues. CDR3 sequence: CASSLAISDRGHF. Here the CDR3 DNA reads TGTGCCAGCAGCTTAGCTATTAGTGACAGGGGGCATTTT.

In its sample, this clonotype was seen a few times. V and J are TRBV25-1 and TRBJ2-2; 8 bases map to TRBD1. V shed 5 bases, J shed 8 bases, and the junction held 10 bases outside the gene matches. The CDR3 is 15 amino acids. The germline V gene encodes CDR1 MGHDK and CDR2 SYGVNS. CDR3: CASSPRQGAAGELFF. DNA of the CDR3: TGTGCCAGCAGTCCCCGGCAGGGGGCTGCAGGGGAGCTGTTTTTT. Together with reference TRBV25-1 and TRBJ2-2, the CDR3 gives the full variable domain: EADIYQTPRYLVIGTGKKITLECSQTMGHDKMYWYQQDPGMELHLIHYSYGVNSTEKGDLSSESTVSRIRTEHFPLTLESARPSHTSQYLCASSPRQGAAGELFFGEGSRLTVL.

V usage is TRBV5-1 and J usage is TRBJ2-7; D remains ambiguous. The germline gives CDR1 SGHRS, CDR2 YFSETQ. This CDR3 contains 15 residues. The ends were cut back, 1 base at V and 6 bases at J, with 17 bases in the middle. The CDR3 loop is CASSLTRGPPSEQYF. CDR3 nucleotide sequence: TGCGCCAGCAGCTTGACCAGAGGCCCCCCCAGCGAGCAGTACTTC. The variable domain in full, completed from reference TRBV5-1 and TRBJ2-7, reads KAGVTQTPRYLIKTRGQQVTLSCSPISGHRSVSWYQQTPGQGLQFLFEYFSETQRNKGNFPGRFSGRQFSNSRSEMNVSTLELGDSALYLCASSLTRGPPSEQYFGPGTRLTVT.

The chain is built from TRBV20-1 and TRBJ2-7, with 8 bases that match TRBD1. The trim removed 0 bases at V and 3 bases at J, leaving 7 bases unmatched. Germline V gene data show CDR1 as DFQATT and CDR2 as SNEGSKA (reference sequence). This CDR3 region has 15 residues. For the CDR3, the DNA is TGCAGTGCTAGAGATTGGGGACAGGCCCTCTACGAGCAGTACTTC. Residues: CSARDWGQALYEQYF.

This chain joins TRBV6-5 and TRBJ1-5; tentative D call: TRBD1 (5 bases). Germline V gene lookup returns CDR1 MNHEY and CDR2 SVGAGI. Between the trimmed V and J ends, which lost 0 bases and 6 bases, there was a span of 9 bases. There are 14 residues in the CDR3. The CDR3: CASSYSPGPQPQHF. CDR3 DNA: TGTGCCAGCAGTTACTCGCCGGGGCCTCAGCCCCAGCATTTT.

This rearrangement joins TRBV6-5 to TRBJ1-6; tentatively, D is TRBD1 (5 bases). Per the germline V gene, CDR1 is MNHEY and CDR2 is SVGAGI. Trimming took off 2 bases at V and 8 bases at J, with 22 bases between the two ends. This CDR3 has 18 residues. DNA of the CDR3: TGTGCCAGCAGTTACCTAAAAATTGGACGGGGCGCTTATTCACCCCTCCACTTT. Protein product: CASSYLKIGRGAYSPLHF.

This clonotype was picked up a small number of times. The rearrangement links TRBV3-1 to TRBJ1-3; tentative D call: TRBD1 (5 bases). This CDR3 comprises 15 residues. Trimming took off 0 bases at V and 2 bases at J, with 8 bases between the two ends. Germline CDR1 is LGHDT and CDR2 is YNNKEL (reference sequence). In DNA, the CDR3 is TGTGCCAGCAGCCAAGACACAGGTGCTGGAAACACCATATATTTT. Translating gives CASSQDTGAGNTIYF. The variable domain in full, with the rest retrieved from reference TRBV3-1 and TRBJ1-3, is DTAVSQTPKYLVTQMGNDKSIKCEQNLGHDTMYWYKQDSKKFLKIMFSYNNKELIINETVPNRFSPKSPDKAHLNLHINSLELGDSAVYFCASSQDTGAGNTIYFGEGSWLTVV.

The CDR3, as DNA: TGCAGTGCTAGAGCGAGGGGCCGCTCCTCTAACTATGGCTACACCTTC. Its translation is CSARARGRSSNYGYTF. The chain carries TRBV20-1 and TRBJ1-2; D is possibly TRBD1 (5 bases). Looked up from germline, CDR1 is DFQATT and CDR2 is SNEGSKA (reference sequence). CDR3 length: 16 amino acids. V was trimmed by 1 base and J by 0 bases, leaving 15 bases between them.

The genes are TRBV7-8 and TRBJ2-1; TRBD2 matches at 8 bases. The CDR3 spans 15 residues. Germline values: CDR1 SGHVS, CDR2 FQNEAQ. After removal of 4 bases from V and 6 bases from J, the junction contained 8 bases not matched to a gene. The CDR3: CASSSRDSGANEQFF. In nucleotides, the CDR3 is TGTGCCAGCAGCTCCCGGGATAGCGGGGCCAATGAGCAGTTCTTC.

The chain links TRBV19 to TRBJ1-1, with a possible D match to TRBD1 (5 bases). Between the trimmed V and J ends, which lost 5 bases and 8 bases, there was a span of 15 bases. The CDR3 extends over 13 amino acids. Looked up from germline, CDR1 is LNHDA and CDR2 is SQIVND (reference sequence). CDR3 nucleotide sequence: TGTGCCAGTAGTTCCCTGGCAGGGCGGGAAGCTTTCTTT. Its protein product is CASSSLAGREAFF.

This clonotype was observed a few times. The CDR3 DNA follows: TGTGCCAGCAGTCCTAGAGGGGGTCGAGTCGTAATGAACACTGAAGCTTTCTTT. This gives the protein CASSPRGGRVVMNTEAFF. The rearrangement joins TRBV27 to TRBJ1-1; a weak D match, TRBD1 (6 bases). Deletions cut 5 bases from V and 0 bases from J, with 22 bases between. The CDR3 is made up of 18 amino acids. Per germline, CDR1 MNHEY and CDR2 SMNVEV (reference sequence).